Listed below are T cell receptor beta chains from one sample, sequenced in a study of Ad26.COV2.S vaccination and SARS-CoV-2 variants. Repertoires were generated with immunoSEQ multiplex PCR, while TCRdb's copy carries only in-frame clones and drops some. The sample consists of around 370,000 clones, 92% of them appearing once. The sample was peripheral blood, taken after recovery from COVID-19. The receptors here all came from a human donor who had recovered from COVID-19. CDR3s include the opening cysteine and the closing phenylalanine or tryptophan. Each record gives: CDR3 DNA, CDR3 protein, D gene, clone size, J gene, V gene. D genes are given only for firm matches. Size values are once, few and many counts, or a class for expanded clones, and some rows have none.

CDR3 DNA: TGTGCCAGCAGCTTATCCCCTAGCACAGATACGCAGTATTTT
CDR3 protein: CASSLSPSTDTQYF
D gene: -
clone size: once
J gene: TRBJ2-3
V gene: TRBV11-3

CDR3 DNA: TGTGCCAGCAGCCCTCAAGGCCCTGAAAAACTGTTTTTT
CDR3 protein: CASSPQGPEKLFF
D gene: -
clone size: -
J gene: TRBJ1-4
V gene: TRBV7-8

CDR3 DNA: TGTGCCAGCAGCTCCCGGGTTACAGATACGCAGTATTTT
CDR3 protein: CASSSRVTDTQYF
D gene: -
clone size: -
J gene: TRBJ2-3
V gene: TRBV11-3

CDR3 DNA: TGTGCCAGCAGCCTCAAGATTAGGGGACTGATCTATGGCTACACCTTC
CDR3 protein: CASSLKIRGLIYGYTF
D gene: -
clone size: -
J gene: TRBJ1-2
V gene: TRBV3-1/TRBV3-2

CDR3 DNA: TGCGCCAGCAGCCAAGAGGGACAGATTCATTCTAGCAATCAGCCCCAGCATTTT
CDR3 protein: CASSQEGQIHSSNQPQHF
D gene: TRBD1
clone size: -
J gene: TRBJ1-5
V gene: TRBV4-1

CDR3 DNA: TGTGCCAGCAGCCGGACCAGAAACGCTAATGAAAAACTGTTTTTT
CDR3 protein: CASSRTRNANEKLFF
D gene: -
clone size: -
J gene: TRBJ1-4
V gene: TRBV16

CDR3 DNA: TGTGCCAGTAGTATATTCGGCGTCAGGAACACTGAAGCTTTCTTT
CDR3 protein: CASSIFGVRNTEAFF
D gene: -
clone size: -
J gene: TRBJ1-1
V gene: TRBV19

CDR3 DNA: TGCGCCAGCAAGAACTCTGGGGCCAACGTCCTGACTTTC
CDR3 protein: CASKNSGANVLTF
D gene: -
clone size: -
J gene: TRBJ2-6
V gene: TRBV5-1

CDR3 DNA: TGTGCCAGTAGTACCCCGACGAATAACTATGGCTACACCTTC
CDR3 protein: CASSTPTNNYGYTF
D gene: -
clone size: once
J gene: TRBJ1-2
V gene: TRBV19

CDR3 DNA: TGTGCCAGCAGCTTTTATGGGGGGCGCGGGGAGACCCAGTACTTC
CDR3 protein: CASSFYGGRGETQYF
D gene: -
clone size: -
J gene: TRBJ2-5
V gene: TRBV5-4

CDR3 DNA: TGTGCCAGCAGCTTAGGAGGGTTCCTGGCTCCGTCCGGGGAGCTGTTTTTT
CDR3 protein: CASSLGGFLAPSGELFF
D gene: -
clone size: -
J gene: TRBJ2-2
V gene: TRBV5-5

CDR3 DNA: TGTGCCAGTAGTATGGGAGGGGGCTTTCCTCCCTACGAGCAGTACTTC
CDR3 protein: CASSMGGGFPPYEQYF
D gene: -
clone size: -
J gene: TRBJ2-7
V gene: TRBV19

CDR3 DNA: TGTGCCAGCAGCTTAGCGATAGGGGGGGCGTCCTACAATGAGCAGTTCTTC
CDR3 protein: CASSLAIGGASYNEQFF
D gene: -
clone size: -
J gene: TRBJ2-1
V gene: TRBV7-2

CDR3 DNA: TGCGCCAGCAGCCAAGCGGGGACAGGGGGCTCTCATCAGCCCCAGCATTTT
CDR3 protein: CASSQAGTGGSHQPQHF
D gene: TRBD1
clone size: -
J gene: TRBJ1-5
V gene: TRBV4-1

CDR3 DNA: TGTGCCAGCAGCTTAGCGGTCGGGCAGGGCGGTAGTAATGAGCAGTTCTTC
CDR3 protein: CASSLAVGQGGSNEQFF
D gene: -
clone size: -
J gene: TRBJ2-1
V gene: TRBV7-9

CDR3 DNA: TGTGCCAGCAGCTTTAGGACGCCTATCTCAGGTGGCTACACCTTC
CDR3 protein: CASSFRTPISGGYTF
D gene: -
clone size: -
J gene: TRBJ1-2
V gene: TRBV5-6

CDR3 DNA: TGCAGTGCTAGTTCCCCGGGCAGGGGTGGCAATCAGCCCCAGCATTTT
CDR3 protein: CSASSPGRGGNQPQHF
D gene: -
clone size: -
J gene: TRBJ1-5
V gene: TRBV20-1

CDR3 DNA: TGTGCCAGCCGGCCTAGCGGTGGCAATGAGCAGTTCTTC
CDR3 protein: CASRPSGGNEQFF
D gene: TRBD2
clone size: -
J gene: TRBJ2-1
V gene: TRBV12-3/TRBV12-4

CDR3 DNA: TGTGCCAGCGGAGACAGGGGCTGGGAGACCCAGTACTTC
CDR3 protein: CASGDRGWETQYF
D gene: TRBD1
clone size: once
J gene: TRBJ2-5
V gene: TRBV13

CDR3 DNA: TGTGCCAGCAGTGATGGTCCCACAACTAATGAAAAACTGTTTTTT
CDR3 protein: CASSDGPTTNEKLFF
D gene: -
clone size: -
J gene: TRBJ1-4
V gene: TRBV25-1

CDR3 DNA: TGTGCCAGCAGCCGGACTCAGTCTTGGGGGGGAGAGCAGTACTTC
CDR3 protein: CASSRTQSWGGEQYF
D gene: TRBD2
clone size: -
J gene: TRBJ2-7
V gene: TRBV6-5

CDR3 DNA: TGTGCCAGCAGCGTAGTCGGAGACCTACGGGTAGCGACGCAGTATTTT
CDR3 protein: CASSVVGDLRVATQYF
D gene: -
clone size: once
J gene: TRBJ2-3
V gene: TRBV9

CDR3 DNA: TGCGCCAGCAGCGGAAACAGGGAAGGGAACTCCTACGAGCAGTACTTC
CDR3 protein: CASSGNREGNSYEQYF
D gene: -
clone size: -
J gene: TRBJ2-7
V gene: TRBV5-1

CDR3 DNA: TGTGCCAGCAGCTTAGACAGGGGTCTCGCCACTGAAGCTTTCTTT
CDR3 protein: CASSLDRGLATEAFF
D gene: TRBD1
clone size: once
J gene: TRBJ1-1
V gene: TRBV11-1

CDR3 DNA: TGTGCCAGCAGCTTAGCTGGTAGCGGAAACAATGAGCAGTTCTTC
CDR3 protein: CASSLAGSGNNEQFF
D gene: -
clone size: -
J gene: TRBJ2-1
V gene: TRBV13

CDR3 DNA: TGTGCCAGCGGAAGGGACAGGTTTCAAGAGACCCAGTACTTC
CDR3 protein: CASGRDRFQETQYF
D gene: TRBD1
clone size: -
J gene: TRBJ2-5
V gene: TRBV2

CDR3 DNA: TGCAGTGCTAGTGGCCTACGAAGGGGGAATTACGGGGCTGAAGCTTTCTTT
CDR3 protein: CSASGLRRGNYGAEAFF
D gene: -
clone size: -
J gene: TRBJ1-1
V gene: TRBV20-1

CDR3 DNA: TGTGCCAGCAGTGAAGCTGGAGGGGGTCAGCCCCAGCATTTT
CDR3 protein: CASSEAGGGQPQHF
D gene: -
clone size: -
J gene: TRBJ1-5
V gene: TRBV6-1

CDR3 DNA: TGTGCCATCAGGTCGGGACAGATGAACACTGAAGCTTTCTTT
CDR3 protein: CAIRSGQMNTEAFF
D gene: TRBD1
clone size: few
J gene: TRBJ1-1
V gene: TRBV10-3

CDR3 DNA: TGTGCCACCGATCCGGGTCCGGATTTTTATGGCTACACCTTC
CDR3 protein: CATDPGPDFYGYTF
D gene: -
clone size: -
J gene: TRBJ1-2
V gene: TRBV19

CDR3 DNA: TGTGCCAGTAGCGGGCAGGAGAATCAGCCCCAGCATTTT
CDR3 protein: CASSGQENQPQHF
D gene: -
clone size: -
J gene: TRBJ1-5
V gene: TRBV19

CDR3 DNA: TGTGCCAGTAGTACGCGGACAGGGGGTACAGATACGCAGTATTTT
CDR3 protein: CASSTRTGGTDTQYF
D gene: TRBD1
clone size: -
J gene: TRBJ2-3
V gene: TRBV19

CDR3 DNA: TGTGCCAGCAGTCCGACAGAAAGTACCGCCTGGGGCTACACCTTC
CDR3 protein: CASSPTESTAWGYTF
D gene: -
clone size: -
J gene: TRBJ1-2
V gene: TRBV27

CDR3 DNA: TGTGCCAGCAGTGTTCCTAGCGGGGGAGAGACCCAGTACTTC
CDR3 protein: CASSVPSGGETQYF
D gene: TRBD2
clone size: -
J gene: TRBJ2-5
V gene: TRBV2